This entry concerns a single T cell receptor beta chain. The target antigen is unknown. This PCR relied on a set of 60 Vbeta primers and 13 Jbeta primers. Clones were sequenced by immunoSEQ multiplex PCR, and TCRdb holds only the in-frame ones, with some missing. The data hold about 110,000 clones, with under 80% observed a single time. V was clipped by 8 bases and J by 1 base; unmatched bases: 20. This CDR3 has 19 residues. Germline lookup yields CDR1 SGHNT and CDR2 YENEEA. The entry originates in a study of cytomegalovirus exposure and HLA in healthy donors. Overall study findings and caveats: The authors considered a cluster of highly shared sequence variants likely to be a sequencing artifact. Later analysis reportedly placed an Asian-associated ancestry cluster below the roughly 690-donor mean in N-insertions. Exclusion as indistinguishable affected some V segments, including TRBV6-2 and TRBV6-3. A further, later analysis showed that HLA-associated TCR beta chains (compared with equally common others) were more clonally expanded.

This TCR came from a woman between 45 and 65 years old in good health and CMV-seropositive. Specimen: PBMCs. The chain uses TRBV11-3 and TRBJ2-3, with 8 bases lining up with TRBD2. The CDR3, as DNA: TGTGCCAGCCCTCGGGGCTCGGCTAGCGGGTACCCCGGCACAGATACGCAGTATTTT. It codes for CASPRGSASGYPGTDTQYF.